These 9 T cell receptor beta chains were sequenced from one sample in a study of blood T cell repertoires in COVID-19 (dated by TCRdb to the early 2020s). Libraries were constructed by the immunoSEQ multiplex PCR assay. TCRdb limited this immuneACCESS table to in-frame rearrangements with V and J called. A share of clones is missing; checked studies link under half to unresolved V genes, and the rest is unexplained. The sample records some 350,000 clones, about 90% of which are singletons. The ten top clones hold around 7.9% of the sample. What was sequenced was peripheral blood. These receptors all stem from a woman in her seventies with COVID-19, enrolled during active disease.

The CDR3 spells CASSLKGVRGTEAFF. In DNA form, the CDR3 reads TGTGCCAGCAGTTTGAAGGGGGTAAGGGGCACTGAAGCTTTCTTT. The chain recombines TRBV27 with TRBJ1-1; D possibly corresponds to TRBD1 (6 bases). The CDR3 is 15 amino acids. Trimming removed 3 bases from V and 4 bases from J, with 15 bases in between. Germline-derived CDR1 and CDR2 are MNHEY and SMNVEV (reference sequence).

This rearrangement joins TRBV11-2 to TRBJ2-7; D may be TRBD2 (6 bases). V gave up 6 bases and J gave up 3 bases, with 12 bases separating them. CDR3 length equals 13 residues. Germline loops: CDR1 SGHAT, CDR2 FQNNGV. The CDR3 DNA is TGTGCCAGCAGTCCCGCGGGGTTCTACGAGCAGTACTTC. It specifies CASSPAGFYEQYF.

The V and J genes are TRBV7-2 and TRBJ2-3, with 7 positions matching TRBD2. CDR3 length equals 15 residues. Germline V gene sequence: CDR1 SGHTA, CDR2 FQGNSA. The V gene end was trimmed by 2 bases and the J gene end by 2 bases; junction bases not matched to a gene: 4. The CDR3 loop reads CASSLRGDPTDTQYF. The CDR3 DNA reads as TGTGCCAGCAGCTTACGGGGGGACCCCACAGATACGCAGTATTTT.

This clone was found a few times. The chain combines TRBV2 with TRBJ1-1; perhaps TRBD1 as D (5 bases). Germline CDR1 and CDR2: SNHLY and FYNNEI. V lost 5 bases and J 3 bases, leaving 13 bases between the germline ends. CDR3 length equals 14 residues. This CDR3 is CASSPQDLYTEAFF. The CDR3 DNA reads TGTGCCAGCAGTCCACAGGATCTATACACTGAAGCTTTCTTT.

DNA of the CDR3: TGCGCCAGCAGCTTGGAGGGAGGGTTAGAAAAACTGTTTTTT. It codes for CASSLEGGLEKLFF. The chain employs TRBV5-1 and TRBJ1-4; the D is unclear. Germline CDR1 SGHRS, CDR2 YFSETQ. Trimming removed 0 bases from V and 8 bases from J, with 11 bases in between. CDR3 size: 14 residues.

This clone was seen only once. The rearrangement joins TRBV9 to TRBJ1-5, with D perhaps TRBD1 (6 bases). The V end was cut by 0 bases, the J end by 5 bases, with 15 bases between. CDR3 length equals 16 residues. Germline lookup yields CDR1 SGDLS and CDR2 YYNGEE. CDR3 nucleotides: TGTGCCAGCAGCGTAGGACCCGGGGGGCCCGATCAGCCCCAGCATTTT. Residues: CASSVGPGGPDQPQHF.

V gene TRBV11-2 combines with J gene TRBJ2-3; 7 positions agree with TRBD1. This CDR3 is built from 17 residues. Germline V gives CDR1 SGHAT, CDR2 FQNNGV. J was trimmed by 3 bases and V by 4 bases; bases with no gene match: 13. This CDR3 reads CASSSYLTGPATDTQYF. The DNA of the CDR3 is TGTGCCAGCAGCTCTTACTTGACAGGGCCGGCGACAGATACGCAGTATTTT.

The CDR3 here is CASSLARDSYNEKLFF. In DNA, the CDR3 is TGTGCCAGCAGCTTGGCTCGGGACAGCTATAATGAAAAACTGTTTTTT. This rearrangement joins TRBV5-4 to TRBJ1-4, with 7 bases fitting TRBD1. The J segment lost 4 bases and the V segment lost 0 bases, leaving 6 bases of the junction unmatched. Germline CDR1 reads SGHNT; CDR2 reads YYREEE (reference sequence). The CDR3 has 16 residues.

The chain has TRBV19 and TRBJ1-4; the match to TRBD1 covers 8 bases. This CDR3 contains 14 residues. J gave up 13 bases and V 6 bases, and 13 bases lay outside the gene matches. Germline CDR1 reads LNHDA; CDR2 reads SQIVND (reference sequence). CDR3 amino acids: CASSPGQVGLGLFF. The DNA for the CDR3 is TGTGCCAGTAGCCCGGGACAGGTTGGATTGGGACTGTTTTTT.